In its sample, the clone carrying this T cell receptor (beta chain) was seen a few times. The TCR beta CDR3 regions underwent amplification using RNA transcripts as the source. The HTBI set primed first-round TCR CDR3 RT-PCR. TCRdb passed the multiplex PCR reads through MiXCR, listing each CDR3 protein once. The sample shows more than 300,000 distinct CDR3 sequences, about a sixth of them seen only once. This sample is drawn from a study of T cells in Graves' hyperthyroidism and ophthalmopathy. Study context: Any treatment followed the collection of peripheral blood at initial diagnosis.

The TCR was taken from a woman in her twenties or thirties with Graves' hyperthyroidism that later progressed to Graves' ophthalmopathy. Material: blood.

The CDR3 DNA sequence: TGCGCCAGCAGCTTGGTGGCCGGGGCAGGGTCACCCCTCCACTTT. It specifies CASSLVAGAGSPLHF. V gene TRBV5-1 combines with J gene TRBJ1-6; TRBD1 might be the D (5 bases). Per the germline V gene, CDR1 is SGHRS and CDR2 is YFSETQ. Trimming pared 0 bases from V and 10 bases from J, leaving 14 bases between. The CDR3 runs 15 residues.